This TCR beta chain is from a study of blood T cell repertoires in COVID-19. About the research overall: The United States, Italy and Spain were the sources of the acute and convalescent COVID-19 samples. Sample material is recorded as cDNA or gDNA derived from T cells, B-cell-depleted T cells, or PBMCs.

Clones were sequenced by immunoSEQ multiplex PCR, and TCRdb holds only the in-frame ones, with some missing. Among 90,000 to 150,000 clones listed, around 80% were seen once. Germline CDR1 reads GTSNPN; CDR2 reads SVGIG (reference sequence). This CDR3 has 12 amino acids. Trimming stripped 5 bases from V and 4 bases from J, with 9 bases between. This TCR was sampled from a woman of 80 years or more with acute or convalescent COVID-19. The chain combines TRBV30 with TRBJ2-1, with D maybe TRBD1 (6 bases). The sample taken for sequencing was peripheral blood. CDR3 sequence: CAWSGQYNEQFF. The CDR3 region has the DNA TGTGCCTGGTCAGGACAGTACAATGAGCAGTTCTTC.